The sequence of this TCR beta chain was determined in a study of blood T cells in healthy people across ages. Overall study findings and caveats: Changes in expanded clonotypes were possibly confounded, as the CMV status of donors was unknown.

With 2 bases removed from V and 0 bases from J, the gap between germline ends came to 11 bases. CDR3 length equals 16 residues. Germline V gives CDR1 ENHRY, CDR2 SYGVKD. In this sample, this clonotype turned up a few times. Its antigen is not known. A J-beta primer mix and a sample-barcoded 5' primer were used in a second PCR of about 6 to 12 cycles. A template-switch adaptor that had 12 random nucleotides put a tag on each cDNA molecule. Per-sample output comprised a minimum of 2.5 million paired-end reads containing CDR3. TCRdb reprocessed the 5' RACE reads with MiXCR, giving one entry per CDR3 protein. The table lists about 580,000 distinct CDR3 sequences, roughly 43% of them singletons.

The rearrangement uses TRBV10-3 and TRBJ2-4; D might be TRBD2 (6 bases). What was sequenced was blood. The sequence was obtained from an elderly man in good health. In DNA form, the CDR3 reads TGTGCCATCAGTGAGGGAGGGGTCATAGCCAAAAACATTCAGTACTTC. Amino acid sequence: CAISEGGVIAKNIQYF.